One sample yielded the 6 T cell receptor beta chains listed below, sequenced in a study of T-cell reconstitution after alpha-beta-depleted transplantation in children. Using unique molecular identifiers, the investigators prepared the TCRbeta library. MiXCR was run by TCRdb on the PCR reads, yielding one entry per CDR3 protein. Seen here are 190,000 or so distinct CDR3 sequences, over 5.5% observed once, and the top ten hold 3% to 3.5%. The sample in question was PBMCs from the stem cell graft donor, obtained from the stem cell graft. These receptors came from a human donor who donated a stem cell graft to a child with Wiskott-Aldrich syndrome.

This clonotype has a count of ten or more. The rearrangement uses TRBV20-1 and TRBJ2-7; 7 nucleotides line up with TRBD1. In germline, CDR1 is DFQATT, CDR2 SNEGSKA (reference sequence). CDR3 size: 12 residues. The V gene end was trimmed by 6 bases and the J gene end by 6 bases; junction bases not matched to a gene: 8. The CDR3 coding sequence is TGCAGTGCCCCCTCCGACAGGGCCGAGCAGTACTTC. This sequence encodes CSAPSDRAEQYF.

There are many counts of this clonotype. The V and J genes are TRBV5-1 and TRBJ1-6; D may be TRBD1 (6 bases). Germline lookup yields CDR1 SGHRS and CDR2 YFSETQ. CDR3 size: 16 residues. V was shortened by 3 bases and J by 8 bases, with 18 bases between the two germline ends. The CDR3 region is CASSYLRRTDDSPLHF. In DNA, the CDR3 is TGCGCCAGCAGCTATCTTCGGCGGACAGATGATTCACCCCTCCACTTT.

This clonotype was recorded many times. The DNA of the CDR3 is TGTGCCAGCAGCTTAGTACAGGGCAATGGGTACTTC. Amino acids: CASSLVQGNGYF. V is TRBV7-9 and J is TRBJ2-7; a weak D match, TRBD1 (6 bases). V dropped 1 base and J dropped 12 bases, with 13 bases sitting between them. The CDR3 covers 12 residues. Germline-derived CDR1 and CDR2 are SEHNR and FQNEAQ (reference sequence).

This clonotype has a handful of counts. This chain connects TRBV30 to TRBJ2-7, with D possibly called TRBD1 or TRBD2 (5 bases each). The CDR3 length is 16 residues. Trimming removed 0 bases at V and 2 bases at J, with 17 bases between. Germline CDR1 is GTSNPN and CDR2 is SVGIG (reference sequence). The CDR3 is CAWSVVWDGRTYEQYF. CDR3 coding DNA: TGTGCCTGGAGTGTTGTGTGGGACGGCCGTACCTACGAGCAGTACTTC. Full variable domain (outside the CDR3, taken from reference TRBV30 and TRBJ2-7): SQTIHQWPATLVQPVGSPLSLECTVEGTSNPNLYWYRQAAGRGLQLLFYSVGIGQISSEVPQNLSASRPQDRQFILSSKKLLLSDSGFYLCAWSVVWDGRTYEQYFGPGTRLTVT.

This clonotype was observed a handful of times. The chain uses TRBV7-9 and TRBJ2-1; 11 bases align to TRBD1. The V and J ends lost 8 bases and 7 bases, in that order; junction bases with no gene match: 7. Germline assignment: CDR1 SEHNR and CDR2 FQNEAQ (reference sequence). The CDR3 has 14 residues. The CDR3 nucleotides are TGTGCCAGCGAGGGCGGGACAGGGGGGAATGAGCAGTTCTTC. It specifies CASEGGTGGNEQFF.

This clonotype was recorded at least ten times. The chain uses TRBV7-2 and TRBJ2-1, with TRBD1 identical over 7 bases. V lost 5 bases, J lost 3 bases, and 7 bases stayed unmatched. The CDR3 length is 15 residues. The germline gives CDR1 SGHTA, CDR2 FQGNSA. CDR3 protein: CASSGRQGIYNEQFF. The CDR3 coding sequence is TGTGCCAGCAGCGGGCGACAGGGCATCTACAATGAGCAGTTCTTC.